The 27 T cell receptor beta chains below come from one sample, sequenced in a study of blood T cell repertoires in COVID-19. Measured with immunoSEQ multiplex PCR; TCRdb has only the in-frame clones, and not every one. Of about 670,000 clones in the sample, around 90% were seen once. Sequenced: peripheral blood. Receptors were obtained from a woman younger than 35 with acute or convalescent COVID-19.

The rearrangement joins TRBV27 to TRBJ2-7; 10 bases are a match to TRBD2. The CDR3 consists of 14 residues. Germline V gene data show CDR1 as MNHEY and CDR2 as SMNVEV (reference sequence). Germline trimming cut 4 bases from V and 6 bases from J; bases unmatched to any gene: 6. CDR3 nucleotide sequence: TGTGCCAGCAGTTCCAGCGGGGGGGCCTTCGAGCAGTACTTC. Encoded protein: CASSSSGGAFEQYF.

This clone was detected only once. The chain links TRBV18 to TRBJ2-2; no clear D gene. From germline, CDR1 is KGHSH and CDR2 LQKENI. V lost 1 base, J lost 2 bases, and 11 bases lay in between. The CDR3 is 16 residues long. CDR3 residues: CASSPQSVVNTGELFF. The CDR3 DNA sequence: TGTGCCAGCTCACCACAATCAGTGGTTAACACCGGGGAGCTGTTTTTT.

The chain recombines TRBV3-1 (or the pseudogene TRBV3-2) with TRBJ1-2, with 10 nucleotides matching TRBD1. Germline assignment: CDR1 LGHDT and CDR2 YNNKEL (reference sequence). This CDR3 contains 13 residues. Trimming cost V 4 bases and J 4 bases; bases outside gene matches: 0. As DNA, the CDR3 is TGTGCCAGCAGCCGACAGGGGGCCTATGGCTACACCTTC. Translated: CASSRQGAYGYTF.

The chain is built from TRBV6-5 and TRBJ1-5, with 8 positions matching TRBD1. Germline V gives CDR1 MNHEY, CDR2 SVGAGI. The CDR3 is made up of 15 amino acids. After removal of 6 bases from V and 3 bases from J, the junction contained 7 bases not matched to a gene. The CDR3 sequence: CASRLGQGVNQPQHF. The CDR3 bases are TGTGCCAGCAGACTCGGACAGGGAGTCAATCAGCCCCAGCATTTT.

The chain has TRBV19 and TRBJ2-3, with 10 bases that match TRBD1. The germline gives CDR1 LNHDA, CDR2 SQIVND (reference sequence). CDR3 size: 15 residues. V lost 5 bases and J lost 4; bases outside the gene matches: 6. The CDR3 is CASSGQGGYADTQYF. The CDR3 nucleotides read TGTGCCAGTAGTGGACAGGGGGGATATGCAGATACGCAGTATTTT.

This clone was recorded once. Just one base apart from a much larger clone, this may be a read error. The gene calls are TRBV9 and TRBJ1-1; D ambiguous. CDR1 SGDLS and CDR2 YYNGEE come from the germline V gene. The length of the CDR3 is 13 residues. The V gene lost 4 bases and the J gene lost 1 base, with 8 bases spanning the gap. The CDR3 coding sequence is TGTGCCAGCAGCCGGTCAGGGAACACTGAAGCTTTCTTT. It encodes CASSRSGNTEAFF.

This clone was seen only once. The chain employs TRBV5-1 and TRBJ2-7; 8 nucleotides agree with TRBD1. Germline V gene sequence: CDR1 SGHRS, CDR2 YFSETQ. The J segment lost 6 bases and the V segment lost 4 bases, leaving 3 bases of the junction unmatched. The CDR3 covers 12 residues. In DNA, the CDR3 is TGCGCCAGCAGCGATGACAGGGGCGAGCAGTACTTC. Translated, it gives CASSDDRGEQYF.

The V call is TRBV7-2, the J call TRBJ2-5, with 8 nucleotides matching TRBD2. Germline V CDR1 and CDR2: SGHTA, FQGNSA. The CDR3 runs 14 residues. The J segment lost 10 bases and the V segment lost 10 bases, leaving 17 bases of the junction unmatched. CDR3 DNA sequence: TGTGCCACCGGGGGGGAGCCGTCCACGGGAGGCCAGTACTTC. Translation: CATGGEPSTGGQYF.

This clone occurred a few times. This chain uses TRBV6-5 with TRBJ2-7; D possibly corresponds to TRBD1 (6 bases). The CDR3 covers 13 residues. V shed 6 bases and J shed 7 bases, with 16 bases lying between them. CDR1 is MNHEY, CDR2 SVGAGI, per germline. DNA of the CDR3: TGTGCCAGCAGCAGACCAGGGGTAGGAGAGCAGTACTTC. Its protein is CASSRPGVGEQYF.

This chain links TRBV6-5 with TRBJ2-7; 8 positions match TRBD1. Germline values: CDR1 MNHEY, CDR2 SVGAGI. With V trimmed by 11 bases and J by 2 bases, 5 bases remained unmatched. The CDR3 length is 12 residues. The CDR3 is CAGQGLAYEQYF. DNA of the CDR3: TGTGCCGGACAGGGTCTGGCCTACGAGCAGTACTTC.

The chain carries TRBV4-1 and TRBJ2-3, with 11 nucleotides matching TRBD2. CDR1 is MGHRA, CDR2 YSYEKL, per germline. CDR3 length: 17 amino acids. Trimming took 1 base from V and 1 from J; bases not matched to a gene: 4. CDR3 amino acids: CASSQVVTSGGTDTQYF. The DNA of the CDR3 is TGCGCCAGCAGCCAAGTTGTGACTAGCGGGGGCACAGATACGCAGTATTTT.

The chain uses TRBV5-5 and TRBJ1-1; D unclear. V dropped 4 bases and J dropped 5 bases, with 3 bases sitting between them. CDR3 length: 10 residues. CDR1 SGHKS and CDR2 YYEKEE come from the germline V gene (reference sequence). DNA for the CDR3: TGTGCCAGCAGCGCGACTGAAGCTTTCTTT. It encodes CASSATEAFF.

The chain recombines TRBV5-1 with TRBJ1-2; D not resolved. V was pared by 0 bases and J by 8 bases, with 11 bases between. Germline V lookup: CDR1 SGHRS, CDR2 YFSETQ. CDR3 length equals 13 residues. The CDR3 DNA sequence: TGCGCCAGCAGCTTGGGAGGAACGCAAGGCTACACCTTC. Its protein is CASSLGGTQGYTF.

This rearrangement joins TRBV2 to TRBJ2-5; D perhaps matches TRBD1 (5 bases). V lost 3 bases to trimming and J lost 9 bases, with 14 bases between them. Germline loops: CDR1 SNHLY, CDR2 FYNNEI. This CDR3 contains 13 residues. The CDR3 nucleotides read TGTGCCAGCAGTGAGGGCCAGGGCTTCGCCCAGTACTTC. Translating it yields CASSEGQGFAQYF.

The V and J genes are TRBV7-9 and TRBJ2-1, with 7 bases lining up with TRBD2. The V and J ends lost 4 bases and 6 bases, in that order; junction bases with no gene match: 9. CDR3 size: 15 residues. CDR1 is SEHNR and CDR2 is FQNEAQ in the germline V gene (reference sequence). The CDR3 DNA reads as TGTGCCAGCAGCTGGGACCGGGGGGATGTCAATGAGCAGTTCTTC. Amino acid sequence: CASSWDRGDVNEQFF.

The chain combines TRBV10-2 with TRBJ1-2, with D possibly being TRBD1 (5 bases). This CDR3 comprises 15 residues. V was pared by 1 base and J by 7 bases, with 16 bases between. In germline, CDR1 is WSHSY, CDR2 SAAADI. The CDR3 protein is CASSEYGGAEAGYTF. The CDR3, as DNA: TGCGCCAGCAGTGAGTACGGAGGGGCAGAAGCTGGCTACACCTTC.

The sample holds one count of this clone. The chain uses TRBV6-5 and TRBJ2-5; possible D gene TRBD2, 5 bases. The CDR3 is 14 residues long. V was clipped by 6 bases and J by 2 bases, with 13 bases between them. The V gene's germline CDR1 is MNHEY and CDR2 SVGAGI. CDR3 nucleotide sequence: TGTGCCAGCAGCCCAGACTACGATCAAGAGACCCAGTACTTC. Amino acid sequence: CASSPDYDQETQYF.

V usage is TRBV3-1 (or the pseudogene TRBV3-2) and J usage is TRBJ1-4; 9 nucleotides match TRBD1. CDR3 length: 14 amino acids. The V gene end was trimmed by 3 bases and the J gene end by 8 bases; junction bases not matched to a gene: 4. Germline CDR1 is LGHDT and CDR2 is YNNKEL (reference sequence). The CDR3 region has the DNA TGTGCCAGCAGCCAGGGACAGGGACAAGAAAAACTGTTTTTT. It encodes CASSQGQGQEKLFF.

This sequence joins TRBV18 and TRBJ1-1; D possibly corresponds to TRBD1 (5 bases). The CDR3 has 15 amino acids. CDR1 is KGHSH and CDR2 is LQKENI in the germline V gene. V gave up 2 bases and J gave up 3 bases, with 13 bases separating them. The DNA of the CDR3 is TGTGCCAGCTCACCATCAACACCAGGGTACACTGAAGCTTTCTTT. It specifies CASSPSTPGYTEAFF.

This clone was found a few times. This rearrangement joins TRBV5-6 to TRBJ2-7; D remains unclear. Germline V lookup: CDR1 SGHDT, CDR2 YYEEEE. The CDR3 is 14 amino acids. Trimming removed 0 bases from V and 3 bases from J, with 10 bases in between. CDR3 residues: CASSLVSEIYEQYF. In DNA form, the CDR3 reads TGTGCCAGCAGCTTGGTTTCAGAAATCTACGAGCAGTACTTC.

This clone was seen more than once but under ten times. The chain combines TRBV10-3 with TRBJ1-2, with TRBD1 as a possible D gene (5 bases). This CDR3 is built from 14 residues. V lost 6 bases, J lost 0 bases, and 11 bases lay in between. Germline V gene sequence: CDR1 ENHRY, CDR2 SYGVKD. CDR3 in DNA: TGTGCCATCAGAGACAGTATTTCTAACTATGGCTACACCTTC. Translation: CAIRDSISNYGYTF.

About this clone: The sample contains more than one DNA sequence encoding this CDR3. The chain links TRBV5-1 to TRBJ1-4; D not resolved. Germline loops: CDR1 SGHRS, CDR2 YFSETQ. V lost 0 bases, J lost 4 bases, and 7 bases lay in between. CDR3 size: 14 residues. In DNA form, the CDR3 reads TGCGCCAGCAGCTTGGAAAGCGGTAATGAAAAACTGTTTTTT. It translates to CASSLESGNEKLFF.

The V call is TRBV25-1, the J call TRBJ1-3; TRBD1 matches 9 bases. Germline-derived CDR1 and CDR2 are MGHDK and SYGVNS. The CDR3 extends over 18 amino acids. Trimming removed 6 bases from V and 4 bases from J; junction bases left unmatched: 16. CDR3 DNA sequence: TGTGCCAGCAGGTTAGGACAGGGGTTCGCCGAACCGGGAAACACCATATATTTT. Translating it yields CASRLGQGFAEPGNTIYF.

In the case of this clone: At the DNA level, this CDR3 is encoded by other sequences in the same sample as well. The CDR3 region has the DNA TGTGCCAGTAGTCCTAGCGGGGGCTCCTACAATGAGCAGTTCTTC. Its protein product is CASSPSGGSYNEQFF. This chain joins TRBV19 and TRBJ2-1, with 10 positions matching TRBD2. From germline, CDR1 is LNHDA and CDR2 SQIVND (reference sequence). This CDR3 contains 15 residues. V was pared by 5 bases and J by 0 bases, with 1 base of the junction left unmatched.

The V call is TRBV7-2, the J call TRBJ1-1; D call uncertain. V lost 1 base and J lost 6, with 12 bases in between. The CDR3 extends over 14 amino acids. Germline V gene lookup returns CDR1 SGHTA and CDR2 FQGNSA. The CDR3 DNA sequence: TGTGCCAGCAGCTTAGAGTTCGCGGAGCCTGAAGCTTTCTTT. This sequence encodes CASSLEFAEPEAFF.

CDR3 DNA: TGCGCCAGCAGCCAAGGAGCGAACACCGGGGAGCTGTTTTTT. It codes for CASSQGANTGELFF. This chain uses TRBV4-1 with TRBJ2-2; D is ambiguous. The CDR3 spans 14 residues. Germline V gene data show CDR1 as MGHRA and CDR2 as YSYEKL. V was cut by 1 base and J by 0 bases, with 3 bases left in between.

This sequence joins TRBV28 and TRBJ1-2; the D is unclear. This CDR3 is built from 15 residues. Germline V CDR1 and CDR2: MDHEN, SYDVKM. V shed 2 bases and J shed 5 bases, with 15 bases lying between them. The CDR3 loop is CASSLSSQASYGYTF. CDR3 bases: TGTGCCAGCAGTTTAAGTTCGCAGGCATCTTATGGCTACACCTTC.